One and the same sample provided the 21 T cell receptor beta chains below, sequenced in a study of cytomegalovirus exposure and HLA in healthy donors. Amplification used 60 Vbeta primers and 13 Jbeta primers. Using immunoSEQ multiplex PCR, the repertoire was profiled, and TCRdb retains in-frame clones only, with some absent. The repertoire holds around 130,000 clones, roughly 79% seen once, with about 1.8% in the top ten. Sequencing was carried out using PBMCs. The receptors originated from a woman in her forties or fifties in good health and CMV-seronegative.

V gene TRBV7-9 combines with J gene TRBJ2-7; D may be TRBD1 (8 bases). Trimming took off 6 bases at V and 5 bases at J, with 32 bases between the two ends. CDR1 SEHNR and CDR2 FQNEAQ come from the germline V gene (reference sequence). The CDR3 is made up of 19 amino acids. The CDR3 DNA reads TGTGCCAGCAGTTTTGATGTGGGGGGGGGCCGGGACAGGTTCGACGAGCAGTACTTC. This gives the protein CASSFDVGGGRDRFDEQYF.

This clone was detected only a few times. J is TRBJ1-2 and V is TRBV5-6; the match to TRBD1 covers 7 bases. The CDR3 has 14 amino acids. After removal of 3 bases from V and 4 bases from J, the junction contained 6 bases not matched to a gene. Germline V gene sequence: CDR1 SGHDT, CDR2 YYEEEE. This chain's CDR3 is CASSSRGRPYGYTF. The CDR3 DNA reads TGTGCCAGCAGCTCGAGGGGGCGGCCCTATGGCTACACCTTC.

V and J are TRBV5-1 and TRBJ2-2; D uncertain. Trimming took off 3 bases at V and 0 bases at J, with 12 bases between the two ends. Germline V lookup: CDR1 SGHRS, CDR2 YFSETQ. This CDR3 has 16 residues. For the CDR3, the DNA is TGCGCCAGCAGCTCCCCTATGAGCCCGAACACCGGGGAGCTGTTTTTT. The encoded protein is CASSSPMSPNTGELFF.

This sequence joins TRBV4-1 and TRBJ2-1; 12 nucleotides match TRBD2. Trimming took 5 bases from V and 9 from J; bases not matched to a gene: 8. CDR3 length equals 15 residues. In germline, CDR1 is MGHRA, CDR2 YSYEKL. CDR3 sequence (DNA): TGCGCCAGCAGCACTAGACTAGCGGGAGAGGGTGAGCAGTTCTTC. Translating gives CASSTRLAGEGEQFF.

The rearrangement uses TRBV9 and TRBJ1-1; D is unresolved. Germline lookup yields CDR1 SGDLS and CDR2 YYNGEE. V gave up 4 bases and J gave up 11 bases, with 18 bases separating them. CDR3 length: 13 residues. CDR3 DNA: TGTGCCAGCAGCCCCCTGACGGCCGCCGGGGCTTTCTTT. It encodes CASSPLTAAGAFF.

The CDR3 reads CASSLGVRGYEQYF. The CDR3 DNA reads as TGTGCCAGCAGCTTAGGAGTTCGGGGCTACGAGCAGTACTTC. The rearrangement joins TRBV7-9 to TRBJ2-7, with D perhaps TRBD2 (5 bases). The V end lost 1 base, the J end lost 3 bases, and 10 bases lay between the germline ends. The length of the CDR3 is 14 residues. Germline CDR1 and CDR2: SEHNR and FQNEAQ (reference sequence).

The chain carries TRBV7-2 and TRBJ2-7; TRBD1 aligns across 8 bases. CDR1 and CDR2 from the germline V gene are SGHTA and FQGNSA. This CDR3 contains 16 residues. Germline trimming cut 2 bases from V and 3 bases from J; bases unmatched to any gene: 9. CDR3 sequence: CASSLLGQGARYEQYF. CDR3 DNA: TGTGCCAGCAGCTTACTGGGGCAGGGGGCGCGCTACGAGCAGTACTTC.

The chain couples TRBV29-1 to TRBJ2-7; D is perhaps TRBD1 (5 bases). V gave up 7 bases and J gave up 3 bases, with 13 bases separating them. The CDR3 runs to 12 residues. Germline V gene sequence: CDR1 SQVTM, CDR2 ANQGSEA. The CDR3 region has the DNA TGCAGCGCCCGGACACTCCTCTACGAGCAGTACTTC. Amino acids: CSARTLLYEQYF.

The chain couples TRBV5-1 to TRBJ2-3, with D possibly matching TRBD2 (6 bases). The CDR3 consists of 17 residues. With 4 bases removed from V and 0 bases from J, the gap between germline ends came to 18 bases. Germline CDR1 and CDR2: SGHRS and YFSETQ. CDR3 sequence reads: CASSREMGGRSTDTQYF. The DNA of the CDR3 is TGCGCCAGCAGCCGGGAGATGGGGGGACGGAGCACAGATACGCAGTATTTT.

V usage is TRBV5-8 and J usage is TRBJ2-6; the D gene is possibly TRBD2 (5 bases). The V and J ends lost 0 bases and 3 bases respectively, with 10 bases between them. The CDR3 loop spans 16 amino acids. Germline V lookup: CDR1 SGHTS, CDR2 YDEGEE. Written as DNA, the CDR3 is TGTGCCAGCAGCTTGGGGACTTCCATTGGGGCCAACGTCCTGACTTTC. Protein product: CASSLGTSIGANVLTF.

The genes are TRBV5-1 and TRBJ2-2, with 10 bases fitting TRBD1. Trimming removed 4 bases from V and 7 bases from J; junction bases left unmatched: 7. This CDR3 has 15 amino acids. Per the germline V gene, CDR1 is SGHRS and CDR2 is YFSETQ. CDR3: CASSPRQGAVGELFF. CDR3 sequence (DNA): TGCGCCAGCAGCCCGCGACAGGGGGCCGTCGGGGAGCTGTTTTTT.

The CDR3 DNA follows: TGTGCCAGCTCACCACGGGCAGTCACTGAAGCTTTCTTT. Its protein is CASSPRAVTEAFF. J is TRBJ1-1 and V is TRBV18; D gene uncertain. The CDR3 consists of 13 residues. Germline V gene lookup returns CDR1 KGHSH and CDR2 LQKENI. Deletions cut 1 base from V and 4 bases from J, with 7 bases between.

Points on this clone: This specimen includes other DNA sequences encoding the same CDR3. The V and J genes are TRBV19 and TRBJ2-7; 8 nucleotides agree with TRBD2. Germline V gives CDR1 LNHDA, CDR2 SQIVND (reference sequence). The CDR3 runs 13 residues. Losses at the gene ends were 5 bases for V and 4 bases for J; bases not matched to a gene: 4. CDR3 loop: CASSSVAGYEQYF. The CDR3 DNA sequence: TGTGCCAGTAGTTCGGTAGCGGGATACGAGCAGTACTTC.

This clone has only one observation. CDR3 bases: TGTGCCAGCAGCAGACAGGAGAACTATGGCTACACCTTC. Residues: CASSRQENYGYTF. The genes are TRBV13 and TRBJ1-2; a weak D match, TRBD1 (6 bases). V lost 5 bases to trimming and J lost 2 bases, with 9 bases between them. The germline gives CDR1 PRHDT, CDR2 FYEKMQ (reference sequence). The length of the CDR3 is 13 residues.

The chain combines TRBV7-8 with TRBJ2-7; maybe TRBD2 (7 bases). Germline CDR1 and CDR2: SGHVS and FQNEAQ. The V end lost 6 bases, the J end lost 5 bases, and 20 bases lay between the germline ends. The CDR3 contains 15 residues. CDR3 residues: CASSPQGGASDEQYF. DNA for the CDR3: TGTGCCAGCAGTCCCCAAGGGGGGGCTTCCGACGAGCAGTACTTC.

This sequence joins TRBV27 and TRBJ2-7; D perhaps matches TRBD2 (5 bases). Germline V gene data show CDR1 as MNHEY and CDR2 as SMNVEV (reference sequence). Trimming removed 6 bases from V and 9 bases from J, with 21 bases in between. The CDR3 consists of 14 residues. CDR3 bases: TGTGCCAGCAGCACACTCGGGTCGGGGTCCACGCAGTACTTC. This gives the protein CASSTLGSGSTQYF.

This chain uses TRBV7-9 with TRBJ1-1; TRBD1 matches 7 bases. CDR1 and CDR2 (germline): SEHNR, FQNEAQ (reference sequence). The ends lost 5 bases at V and 6 bases at J; junction bases unmatched: 15. The CDR3 spans 16 residues. The CDR3 reads CASSPYSGTVSSEAFF. Written as DNA, the CDR3 is TGTGCCAGCAGCCCCTACTCCGGGACAGTATCGTCTGAAGCTTTCTTT.

The chain combines TRBV5-1 with TRBJ1-1; 8 bases map to TRBD1. V lost 0 bases and J lost 2; bases outside the gene matches: 6. This CDR3 is 16 amino acids long. In germline, CDR1 is SGHRS, CDR2 YFSETQ. The CDR3 here is CASSLVQGAFNTEAFF. The CDR3 DNA sequence: TGCGCCAGCAGCTTGGTTCAGGGGGCATTTAACACTGAAGCTTTCTTT.

V usage is TRBV7-2 and J usage is TRBJ2-3, with D unclear. Trimming removed 1 base at V and 2 bases at J, with 7 bases between. The CDR3 is 14 residues long. CDR1 is SGHTA, CDR2 FQGNSA, per germline. CDR3 sequence (DNA): TGTGCCAGCAGCTTAGAGCCTTTCACAGATACGCAGTATTTT. Amino acid sequence: CASSLEPFTDTQYF.

The gene calls are TRBV5-5 and TRBJ1-1; D possibly corresponds to TRBD1 (5 bases). Trimming removed 0 bases from V and 2 bases from J, with 8 bases in between. The CDR3 loop spans 14 amino acids. Germline-derived CDR1 and CDR2 are SGHKS and YYEKEE (reference sequence). The DNA of the CDR3 is TGTGCCAGCAGCTTGGCGGGGACTAACACTGAAGCTTTCTTT. Translating it yields CASSLAGTNTEAFF.

CDR3 sequence reads: CASSRQGEMNTEAFF. The CDR3 nucleotides are TGTGCCAGTAGTCGACAGGGGGAGATGAACACTGAAGCTTTCTTT. The rearrangement uses TRBV19 and TRBJ1-1, with 9 bases identical to TRBD1. The germline V gene has CDR1 LNHDA and CDR2 SQIVND (reference sequence). With V trimmed by 5 bases and J by 0 bases, 4 bases remained unmatched. The CDR3 sequence is 15 residues long.